This TCR beta chain was sequenced during a study of immune cell composition in non-small cell lung cancer. Study-wide background: Tumours were mainly lung adenocarcinoma or squamous cell carcinoma.

Trimming removed 3 bases at V and 0 bases at J, with 17 bases between. The CDR3 covers 17 residues. Germline CDR1 reads SGHTA; CDR2 reads FQGNSA. About this clone: No antigen is known for it.

The method was immunoSEQ multiplex PCR; TCRdb's version includes in-frame clones alone and lacks a portion of them. The sample has 900 to 1,300 clones, around 76% seen once. Study-level points and caveats: Tumour TCR-beta clonality showed no significant link to smoking pack-years.

Normal lung was taken at the farthest possible site, at least 3 cm from tumour. The sequence derives from a human donor with non-small cell lung cancer. Sequencing used non-adjacent lung tissue. The chain links TRBV7-2 to TRBJ2-5; weak D call: TRBD2 (7 bases). The CDR3 here is CASSFVKGGGNQETQYF. The CDR3 coding sequence is TGTGCCAGCAGCTTCGTCAAAGGGGGGGGAAACCAAGAGACCCAGTACTTC.